The next 13 T cell receptor beta chains were all read from a single sample in a study of human T cells and chemical hapten exposure. TCRdb ran MiXCR on the RACE reads and lists one entry per CDR3 protein. This sample has approximately 180,000 distinct CDR3 sequences, with nearly 30% found just once. As for time point: pre-sensitization, week 0. This sample's treatment: therapeutic diphenylcyclopropenone sensitization with weekly scalp DPC. The starting material was whole blood, obtained in connection with sensitization to the hapten diphenylcyclopropenone (DPC). These receptors were obtained from a woman aged 30 to 39 with alopecia areata. Some clones in this sample may be carry-over from other donors' samples.

Only a few counts were recorded for this clonotype. The chain is built from TRBV28 and TRBJ2-7, with 9 bases fitting TRBD1. This CDR3 comprises 15 residues. The germline V gene encodes CDR1 MDHEN and CDR2 SYDVKM. The V segment lost 4 bases and the J segment 5 bases; nucleotides outside the gene matches: 9. The CDR3 DNA follows: TGTGCCAGCAGTTCCCCGGGACAGGGTTCGGACGAGCAGTACTTC. Translating it yields CASSSPGQGSDEQYF.

This clonotype was counted a few times. This sequence joins TRBV7-9 and TRBJ1-2; D gene ambiguous. The CDR3 extends over 15 amino acids. The ends were cut back, 6 bases at V and 0 bases at J, with 14 bases in the middle. Per the germline V gene, CDR1 is SEHNR and CDR2 is FQNEAQ (reference sequence). CDR3 protein: CASSPEWIPNYGYTF. In nucleotides, the CDR3 is TGTGCCAGCAGTCCGGAATGGATACCTAACTATGGCTACACCTTC.

The sample holds many counts of this clonotype. This rearrangement joins TRBV18 to TRBJ1-5, with D unclear. Trimming took 8 bases from V and 7 from J, leaving 12 bases between them. There are 12 residues in the CDR3. Looked up from germline, CDR1 is KGHSH and CDR2 is LQKENI. The CDR3 protein is CASSPPGQPQHF. The CDR3 nucleotides read TGTGCCAGCAGCCCCCCGGGGCAGCCCCAGCATTTT.

This chain joins TRBV3-1 and TRBJ1-1, with D tentatively TRBD1 (5 bases). Germline loops: CDR1 LGHDT, CDR2 YNNKEL (reference sequence). There are 14 residues in the CDR3. V was shortened by 2 bases and J by 4 bases, with 11 bases between the two germline ends. In DNA, the CDR3 is TGTGCCAGCAGCCAACAGGGAGCGGGCACTGAAGCTTTCTTT. Its translation is CASSQQGAGTEAFF.

In this sample, this clonotype turned up a few times. The gene calls are TRBV20-1 and TRBJ1-4; D uncertain. The CDR3 consists of 14 residues. The germline CDR1 and CDR2 sequences are DFQATT and SNEGSKA (reference sequence). V was trimmed by 6 bases and J by 1 base, leaving 12 bases between them. In nucleotides, the CDR3 is TGCAGTGCCCCGGACCGTCGAACTAATGAAAAACTGTTTTTT. Amino acids: CSAPDRRTNEKLFF.

This chain uses TRBV5-5 with TRBJ1-1; D gene ambiguous. Germline V gives CDR1 SGHKS, CDR2 YYEKEE (reference sequence). This CDR3 is built from 13 residues. Trimming cost V 1 base and J 1 base, with 5 bases left between them. The CDR3 DNA reads as TGTGCCAGCAGCTTGTTATGGAACACTGAAGCTTTCTTT. It yields the protein CASSLLWNTEAFF. Combining the CDR3 with reference TRBV5-5 and TRBJ1-1 gives the whole variable domain DAGVTQSPTHLIKTRGQQVTLRCSPISGHKSVSWYQQVLGQGPQFIFQYYEKEERGRGNFPDRFSARQFPNYSSELNVNALLLGDSALYLCASSLLWNTEAFFGQGTRLTVV.

This clonotype was found a few times. The rearrangement links TRBV5-1 to TRBJ2-2, with 7 bases lining up with TRBD1. Trimming took 4 bases from V and 5 from J; bases not matched to a gene: 8. There are 15 residues in the CDR3. Looked up from germline, CDR1 is SGHRS and CDR2 is YFSETQ. Here the CDR3 DNA reads TGCGCCAGCAGCCCCGACAGGGCCTTGACCGGGGAGCTGTTTTTT. Translating gives CASSPDRALTGELFF.

The rearrangement links TRBV20-1 to TRBJ2-7; D perhaps matches TRBD1 (6 bases). Trimming took 5 bases from V and 2 from J, leaving 16 bases between them. The CDR3 has 14 residues. The germline gives CDR1 DFQATT, CDR2 SNEGSKA (reference sequence). In DNA form, the CDR3 reads TGCAGTGCTGTCACCCGGGACACCACCTACGAGCAGTACTTC. Its translation is CSAVTRDTTYEQYF.

This chain links TRBV4-3 with TRBJ1-2; D perhaps matches TRBD1 (5 bases). CDR3 length: 17 amino acids. CDR1 is LGHNA and CDR2 is YSLEER in the germline V gene. Trimming took off 0 bases at V and 5 bases at J, with 19 bases between the two ends. CDR3 nucleotides: TGCGCCAGCAGCCAAGAGGCGCGCGGGACTGATAAGTATGGCTACACCTTC. The encoded protein is CASSQEARGTDKYGYTF.

The chain combines TRBV28 with TRBJ1-1, with D maybe TRBD1 (6 bases). The CDR3 consists of 14 residues. Germline CDR1 reads MDHEN; CDR2 reads SYDVKM. V was cut by 4 bases and J by 7 bases, with 16 bases left in between. The CDR3 DNA reads TGTGCCAGCAGTTCCTTAACTCCAGGGGATGAAGCTTTCTTT. Its translation: CASSSLTPGDEAFF.

The V call is TRBV6-5, the J call TRBJ2-7; 12 bases match TRBD1. Trimming removed 0 bases from V and 2 bases from J; junction bases left unmatched: 2. The CDR3 consists of 16 residues. Germline V lookup: CDR1 MNHEY, CDR2 SVGAGI. This chain's CDR3 is CASSYSGTGGTYEQYF. The CDR3 DNA sequence: TGTGCCAGCAGTTACTCGGGGACAGGGGGCACCTACGAGCAGTACTTC.

There are a few counts of this clonotype. The chain joins TRBV29-1 to TRBJ2-1; D uncertain. The CDR3 runs to 14 residues. V was cut by 4 bases and J by 8 bases, with 18 bases left in between. The germline V gene has CDR1 SQVTM and CDR2 ANQGSEA. In nucleotides, the CDR3 is TGCAGCGTTGGGTTGGGAAGCAGCACGGATGAGCAGTTCTTC. This encodes CSVGLGSSTDEQFF.

The gene calls are TRBV28 and TRBJ2-1; 8 bases are a match to TRBD1. The CDR3 has 16 amino acids. J lost 7 bases, V lost 1 base, and 9 bases had no gene match. Germline lookup yields CDR1 MDHEN and CDR2 SYDVKM. The CDR3 coding sequence is TGTGCCAGCAGTTTATCTCGACAGGGGCAAGGGAATGAGCAGTTCTTC. Translated: CASSLSRQGQGNEQFF.